This T cell receptor (beta chain) was sequenced in a study of blood T cell repertoires in COVID-19. Authors' processing steps: Reference gene primer amplification in the assay estimated nucleated cell counts. Method: immunoSEQ multiplex PCR; TCRdb's copy keeps in-frame clones and lacks some. That table furnishes V, J and clone size, whereas the DNA furnished D and trimming. The sample records about 250,000 clones, about 87% being singletons. Participants reported their clinical history, and cohort assignment relied on those reports. Within the 2 weeks before study entry, each person in the exposed group met a COVID-19 case. V lost 4 bases and J lost 5, with 14 bases in between. From germline, CDR1 is LNHDA and CDR2 SQIVND (reference sequence). CDR3 length: 14 amino acids.

This TCR derives from a middle-aged woman who had been exposed to COVID-19. The chain is built from TRBV19 and TRBJ1-2, with D uncertain. The sequencing sample was made of PBMCs or T cells enriched from blood (not recorded which). For the CDR3, the DNA is TGTGCCAGTAGTACTGCTCAGGCACTTTATGGCTACACCTTC. It specifies CASSTAQALYGYTF.